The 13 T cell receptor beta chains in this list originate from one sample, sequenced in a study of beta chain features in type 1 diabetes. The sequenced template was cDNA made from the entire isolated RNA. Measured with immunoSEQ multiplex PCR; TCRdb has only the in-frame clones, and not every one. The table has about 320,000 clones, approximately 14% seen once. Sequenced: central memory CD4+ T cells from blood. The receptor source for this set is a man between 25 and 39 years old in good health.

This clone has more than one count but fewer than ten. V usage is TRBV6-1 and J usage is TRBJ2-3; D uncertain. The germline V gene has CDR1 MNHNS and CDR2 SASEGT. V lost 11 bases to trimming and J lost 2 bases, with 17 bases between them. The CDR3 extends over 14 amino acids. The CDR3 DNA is TGTGCCTCCCGGGCCAGCTGGAACACAGATACGCAGTATTTT. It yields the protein CASRASWNTDTQYF.

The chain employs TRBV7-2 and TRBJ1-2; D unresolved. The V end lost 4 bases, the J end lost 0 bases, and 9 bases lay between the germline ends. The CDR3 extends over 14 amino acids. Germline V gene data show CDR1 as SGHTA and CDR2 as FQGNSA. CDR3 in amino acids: CASSSDGSNYGYTF. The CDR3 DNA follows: TGTGCCAGCAGCTCGGACGGATCTAACTATGGCTACACCTTC.

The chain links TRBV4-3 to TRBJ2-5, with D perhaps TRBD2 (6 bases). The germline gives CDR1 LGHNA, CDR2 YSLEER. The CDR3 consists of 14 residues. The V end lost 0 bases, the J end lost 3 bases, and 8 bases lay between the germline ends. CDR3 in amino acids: CASSQDWGEETQYF. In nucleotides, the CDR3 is TGCGCCAGCAGCCAAGATTGGGGGGAAGAGACCCAGTACTTC.

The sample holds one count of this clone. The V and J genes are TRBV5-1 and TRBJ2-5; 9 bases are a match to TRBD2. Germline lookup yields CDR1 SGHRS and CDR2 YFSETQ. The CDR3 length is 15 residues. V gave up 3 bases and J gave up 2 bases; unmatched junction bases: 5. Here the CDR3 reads CASSWSGGPQETQYF. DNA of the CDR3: TGCGCCAGCAGCTGGAGCGGGGGGCCACAAGAGACCCAGTACTTC.

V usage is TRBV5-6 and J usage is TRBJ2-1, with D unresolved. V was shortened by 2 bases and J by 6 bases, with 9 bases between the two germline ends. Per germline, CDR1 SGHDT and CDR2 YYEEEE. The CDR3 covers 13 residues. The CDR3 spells CASSLQRTNEQFF. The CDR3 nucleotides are TGTGCCAGCAGCTTACAGAGAACCAATGAGCAGTTCTTC.

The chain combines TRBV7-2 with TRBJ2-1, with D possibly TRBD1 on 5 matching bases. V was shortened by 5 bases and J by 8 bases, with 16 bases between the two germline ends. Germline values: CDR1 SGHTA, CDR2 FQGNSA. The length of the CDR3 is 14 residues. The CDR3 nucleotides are TGTGCCAGCAGCAGTCGGCAGGGTTCCTATGAGCAGTTCTTC. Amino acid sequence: CASSSRQGSYEQFF. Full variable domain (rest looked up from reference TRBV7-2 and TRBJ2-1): GAGVSQSPSNKVTEKGKDVELRCDPISGHTALYWYRQSLGQGLEFLIYFQGNSAPDKSGLPSDRFSAERTGGSVSTLTIQRTQQEDSAVYLCASSSRQGSYEQFFGPGTRLTVL.

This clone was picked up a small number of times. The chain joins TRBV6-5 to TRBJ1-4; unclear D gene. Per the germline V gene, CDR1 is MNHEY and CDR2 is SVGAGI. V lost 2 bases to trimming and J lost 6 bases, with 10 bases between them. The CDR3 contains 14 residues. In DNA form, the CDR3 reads TGTGCCAGCAGTTACGAAAGGGCTGATGAAAAACTGTTTTTT. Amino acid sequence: CASSYERADEKLFF.

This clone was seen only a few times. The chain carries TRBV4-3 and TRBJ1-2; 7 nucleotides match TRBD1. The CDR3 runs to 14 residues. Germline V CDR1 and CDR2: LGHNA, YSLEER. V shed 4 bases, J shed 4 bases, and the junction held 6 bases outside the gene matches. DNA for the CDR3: TGCGCCAGCAGCCTCAGGGGGACTAGCTATGGCTACACCTTC. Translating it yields CASSLRGTSYGYTF.

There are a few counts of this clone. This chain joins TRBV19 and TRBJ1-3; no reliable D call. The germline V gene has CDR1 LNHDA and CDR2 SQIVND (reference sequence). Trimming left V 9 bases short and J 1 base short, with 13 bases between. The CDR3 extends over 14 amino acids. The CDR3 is CASDGEGSGNTIYF. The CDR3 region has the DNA TGTGCCAGCGACGGAGAGGGTTCTGGAAACACCATATATTTT.

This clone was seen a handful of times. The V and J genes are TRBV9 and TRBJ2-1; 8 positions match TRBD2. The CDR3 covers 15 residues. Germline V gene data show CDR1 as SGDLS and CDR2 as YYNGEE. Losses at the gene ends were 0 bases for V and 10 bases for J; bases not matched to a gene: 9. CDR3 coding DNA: TGTGCCAGCAGCGTAGCCACTAGCGGCGCCGGGGAGCAGTTCTTC. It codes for CASSVATSGAGEQFF. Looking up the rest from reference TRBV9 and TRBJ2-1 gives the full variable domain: DSGVTQTPKHLITATGQRVTLRCSPRSGDLSVYWYQQSLDQGLQFLIQYYNGEERAKGNILERFSAQQFPDLHSELNLSSLELGDSALYFCASSVATSGAGEQFFGPGTRLTVL.

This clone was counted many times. CDR3 nucleotide sequence: TGCAGCGTTGATGCCAGCAGGGGGCAGGGGCAGTTCTTC. It codes for CSVDASRGQGQFF. The J gene is TRBJ2-1, the V gene TRBV29-1, with TRBD1 matching over 8 bases. The V gene end was trimmed by 3 bases and the J gene end by 12 bases; junction bases not matched to a gene: 10. The CDR3 has 13 amino acids. From germline, CDR1 is SQVTM and CDR2 ANQGSEA.

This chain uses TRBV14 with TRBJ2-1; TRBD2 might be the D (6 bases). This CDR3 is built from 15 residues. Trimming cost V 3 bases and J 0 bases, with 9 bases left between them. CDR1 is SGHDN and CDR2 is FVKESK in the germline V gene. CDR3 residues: CASSQGLSSYNEQFF. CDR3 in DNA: TGTGCCAGCAGCCAGGGACTGAGCTCCTACAATGAGCAGTTCTTC.

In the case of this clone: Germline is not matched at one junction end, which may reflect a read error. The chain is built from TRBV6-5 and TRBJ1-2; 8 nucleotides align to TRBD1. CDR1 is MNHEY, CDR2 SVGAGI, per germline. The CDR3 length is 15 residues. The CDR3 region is CAISANSGTGYGYTF. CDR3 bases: TGTGCCATCAGTGCAAATTCCGGGACAGGATATGGCTACACCTTC.